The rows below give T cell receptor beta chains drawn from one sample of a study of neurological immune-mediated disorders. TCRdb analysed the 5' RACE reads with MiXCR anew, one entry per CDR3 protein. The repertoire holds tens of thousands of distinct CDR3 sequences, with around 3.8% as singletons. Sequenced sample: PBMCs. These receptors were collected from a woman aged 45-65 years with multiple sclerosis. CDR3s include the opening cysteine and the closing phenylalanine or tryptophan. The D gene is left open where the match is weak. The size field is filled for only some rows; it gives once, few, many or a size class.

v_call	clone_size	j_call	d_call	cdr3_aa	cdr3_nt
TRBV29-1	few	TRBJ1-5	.	CSVGQLDQPQNF	TGCAGCGTTGGGCAGCTAGATCAGCCCCAGAATTTT
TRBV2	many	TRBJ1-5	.	CASSVTEDSNQPQHF	TGTGCCAGCAGTGTGACAGAGGATAGCAATCAGCCCCAGCATTTT
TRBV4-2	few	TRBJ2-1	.	CASSTQGNEQFF	TGTGCCAGCAGCACACAGGGCAATGAGCAGTTCTTC
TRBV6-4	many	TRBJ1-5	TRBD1	CASSEVGTGIGNQPQHF	TGTGCCAGCAGTGAGGTGGGGACAGGTATCGGCAATCAGCCCCAGCATTTT
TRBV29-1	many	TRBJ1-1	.	CSVGLTVVNTEAFF	TGCAGCGTTGGTCTGACAGTCGTGAACACTGAAGCTTTCTTT
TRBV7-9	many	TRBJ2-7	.	CASSFRPQLPTYEQYF	TGTGCCAGCAGCTTTCGGCCCCAACTACCCACCTACGAGCAGTACTTC
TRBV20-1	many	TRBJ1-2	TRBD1	CSAPTGVGYGYTF	TGCAGTGCCCCGACAGGGGTAGGCTATGGCTACACCTTC
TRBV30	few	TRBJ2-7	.	CAWSVVRWSSYEQYF	TGTGCCTGGAGTGTCGTGCGGTGGAGCTCCTACGAGCAGTACTTC
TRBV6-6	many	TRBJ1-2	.	CASSSTKDLCYGYTF	TGTGCCAGCAGTTCAACGAAGGACCTGTGCTATGGCTACACCTTC
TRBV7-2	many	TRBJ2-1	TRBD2	CASSQRTSGFYNEQFF	TGTGCCAGCAGCCAACGGACTAGCGGCTTCTACAATGAGCAGTTCTTC
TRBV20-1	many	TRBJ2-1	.	CSGIEANEQFF	TGCAGTGGCATTGAAGCTAATGAGCAGTTCTTC
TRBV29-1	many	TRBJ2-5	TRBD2	CSVVLGGKTQYF	TGCAGCGTTGTTTTGGGGGGGAAGACCCAGTACTTC
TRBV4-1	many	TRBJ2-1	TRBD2	CASSQVGLAGDEQFF	TGCGCCAGCAGCCAAGTGGGACTAGCGGGAGATGAGCAGTTCTTC
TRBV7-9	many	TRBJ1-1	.	CASTSFQGNEAFF	TGTGCCAGCACCTCATTTCAGGGGAACGAAGCTTTCTTT
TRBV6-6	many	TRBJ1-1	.	CASIYRGARTEAFF	TGTGCCAGCATATACCGGGGAGCCAGAACTGAAGCTTTCTTT
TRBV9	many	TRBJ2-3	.	CASSVGSSEYTDTQYF	TGTGCCAGCAGCGTAGGGTCTAGCGAATACACAGATACGCAGTATTTT
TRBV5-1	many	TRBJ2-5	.	CASSLRLQERETQYF	TGCGCCAGCAGCTTGAGACTGCAAGAAAGGGAGACCCAGTACTTC
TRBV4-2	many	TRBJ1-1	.	CASSQEVKRKGGAFF	TGTGCCAGCAGCCAAGAAGTAAAGAGGAAGGGGGGAGCTTTCTTT
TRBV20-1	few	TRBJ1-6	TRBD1	CSARDSGQGQGLYNSPLNF	TGCAGTGCTAGAGATTCGGGACAGGGGCAGGGTTTGTATAATTCACCCCTCAACTTT
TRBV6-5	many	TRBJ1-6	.	CASSYSGSNSPLHF	TGTGCCAGCAGTTACTCGGGGAGTAATTCACCCCTCCACTTT
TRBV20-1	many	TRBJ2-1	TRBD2	CSAPQGAGVRNEQFF	TGCAGTGCTCCCCAGGGTGCGGGAGTCAGAAATGAGCAGTTCTTC
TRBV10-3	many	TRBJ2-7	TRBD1	CATETGGTYEQYF	TGTGCCACCGAGACAGGGGGGACCTACGAGCAGTACTTC
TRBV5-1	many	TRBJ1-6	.	CASSLVADGDSPLHF	TGCGCCAGCAGCTTGGTCGCGGACGGCGATTCACCCCTCCACTTT
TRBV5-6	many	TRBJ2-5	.	CASSLRAGRETQYF	TGTGCCAGCAGCTTGAGGGCAGGGAGGGAGACCCAGTACTTC
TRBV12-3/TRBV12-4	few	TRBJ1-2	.	CASSLGRNLSGYTF	TGTGCCAGCAGTTTGGGCAGAAACTTGTCTGGCTACACCTTC
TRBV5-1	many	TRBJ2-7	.	CASSLLGSSSYEQYF	TGCGCCAGCAGCTTGCTGGGGAGCAGCTCCTACGAGCAGTACTTC
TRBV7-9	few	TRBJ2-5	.	CASSSGFSEGGGETQYF	TGTGCCAGCAGCTCTGGATTTAGTGAGGGAGGGGGAGAGACCCAGTACTTC
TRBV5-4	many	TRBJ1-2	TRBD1	CASSMGQGDGYTF	TGTGCCAGCAGTATGGGACAGGGCGACGGCTACACCTTC
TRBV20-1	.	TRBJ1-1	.	CSAPVLMNTEAFF	TGCAGTGCCCCAGTATTAATGAACACTGAAGCTTTCTTT
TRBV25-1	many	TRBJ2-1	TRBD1	CASSNSGTGVNEQFF	TGTGCCAGCAGCAATTCCGGGACAGGGGTAAATGAGCAGTTCTTC
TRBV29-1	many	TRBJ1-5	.	CSAGQVNQPQHF	TGCAGCGCGGGACAAGTAAATCAGCCCCAGCATTTT
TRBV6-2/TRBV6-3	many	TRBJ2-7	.	CASSSVPLGTWSF	TGTGCCAGCAGTTCCGTCCCGTTGGGCACCTGGTCCTTC
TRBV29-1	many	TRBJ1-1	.	CSVEGQGGTEAFF	TGCAGCGTTGAGGGCCAGGGCGGAACTGAAGCTTTCTTT
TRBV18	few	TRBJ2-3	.	CASSLNGPGGTDTQYF	TGTGCCAGCTCACTCAACGGCCCCGGGGGCACAGATACGCAGTATTTT
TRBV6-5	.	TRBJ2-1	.	CASRGTTSYNEQFF	TGTGCCAGCAGGGGGACAACCTCCTACAATGAGCAGTTCTTC